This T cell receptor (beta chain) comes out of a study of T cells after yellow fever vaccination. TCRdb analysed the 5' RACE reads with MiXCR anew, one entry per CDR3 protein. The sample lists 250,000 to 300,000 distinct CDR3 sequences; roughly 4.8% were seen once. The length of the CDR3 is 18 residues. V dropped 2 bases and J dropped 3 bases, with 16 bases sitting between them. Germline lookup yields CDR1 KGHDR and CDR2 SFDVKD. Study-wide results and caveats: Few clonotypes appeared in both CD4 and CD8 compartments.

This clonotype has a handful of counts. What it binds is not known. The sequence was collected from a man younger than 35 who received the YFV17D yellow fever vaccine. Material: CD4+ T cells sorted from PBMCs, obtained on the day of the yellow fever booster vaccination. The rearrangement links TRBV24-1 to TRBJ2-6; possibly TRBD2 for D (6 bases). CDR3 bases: TGTGCCACCAGTGATTCCCTACGCAGCGGGCGTGGGGCCAACGTCCTGACTTTC. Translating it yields CATSDSLRSGRGANVLTF.